This T cell receptor (beta chain) was identified during a study of blood T cells in healthy people across ages. Study-level findings and limits: The CMV status of each donor remained undetermined, and this could have confounded shifts in expanded clonotypes. Roughly linear age-related decline in beta diversity appeared, significant by age roughly 40.

Together with a sample-barcoded 5' primer, a J-beta primer mix was included in a second PCR lasting roughly 6 to 12 cycles. TCRdb re-called the 5' RACE reads with MiXCR, one entry per CDR3 protein. The sample yields around 580,000 distinct CDR3 sequences, less than 60% seen once. This CDR3 region has 15 residues. The germline V gene has CDR1 SGHTA and CDR2 FQGNSA. The V gene end was trimmed by 4 bases and the J gene end by 0 bases; junction bases not matched to a gene: 1. This clonotype was counted between two and nine times. Its matching antigen is unknown. The chain links TRBV7-2 to TRBJ1-1; 11 bases are a match to TRBD1. The TCR comes from an elderly man in good health. Sequencing was done on a sample of blood. CDR3 nucleotide sequence: TGTGCCAGCAGCTCGGGACAGGGGGTGAACACTGAAGCTTTCTTT. Protein sequence: CASSSGQGVNTEAFF.